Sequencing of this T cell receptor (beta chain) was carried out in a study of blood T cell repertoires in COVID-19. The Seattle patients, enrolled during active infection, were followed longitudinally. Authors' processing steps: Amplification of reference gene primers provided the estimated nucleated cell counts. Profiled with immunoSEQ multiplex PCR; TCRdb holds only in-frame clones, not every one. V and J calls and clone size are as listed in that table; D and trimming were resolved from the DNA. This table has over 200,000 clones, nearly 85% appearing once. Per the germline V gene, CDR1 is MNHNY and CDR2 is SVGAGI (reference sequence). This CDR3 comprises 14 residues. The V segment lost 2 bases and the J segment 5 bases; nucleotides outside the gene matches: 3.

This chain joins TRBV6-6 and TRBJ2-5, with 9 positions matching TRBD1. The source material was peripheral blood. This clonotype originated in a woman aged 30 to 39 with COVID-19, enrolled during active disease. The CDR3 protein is CASSYTGTGETQYF. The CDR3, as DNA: TGTGCCAGCAGTTACACCGGGACAGGGGAGACCCAGTACTTC.